What follows is one TCR beta chain and its context. Its antigen remains unknown. The donors gave bone marrow, and they were healthy. The data stem from a study of cytomegalovirus exposure and HLA in healthy donors. Study results and caveats: The study reported that TCR beta sequences accurately predicted HLA-A and HLA-B alleles in most subjects.

13 Jbeta primers and 60 Vbeta primers were used for the PCR. Assay: immunoSEQ multiplex PCR; the TCRdb copy retains only in-frame clones and omits some. The repertoire table contains roughly 140,000 clones. The clonotype was recovered from a man aged 40-50 years in good health and CMV-seronegative. Sequencing was done on a sample of PBMCs.

The CDR3 bases are TGTGCCAGCAGTTCAGGGTATAGCAATCAGCCCCAGCATTTT. Translated: CASSSGYSNQPQHF. The J gene is TRBJ1-5, the V gene TRBV7-6; D may be TRBD1 (5 bases). Trimming cost V 6 bases and J 0 bases, with 9 bases left between them. CDR3 size: 14 residues. Germline V gene lookup returns CDR1 SGHVS and CDR2 FNYEAQ.